These 32 T cell receptor beta chains share one sample of origin, sequenced in a study of T cell responses to AZD1222 COVID-19 vaccine. Using immunoSEQ multiplex PCR, the repertoire was profiled, and TCRdb retains in-frame clones only, with some absent. The table lists 150,000 to 200,000 clones, about 94% of them singletons. The input for sequencing was peripheral blood, taken 28 days after the second AZD1222 dose. These receptors came from an adult who received the AZD1222 COVID-19 vaccine.

The chain joins TRBV9 to TRBJ2-2, with D possibly TRBD1 on 6 matching bases. From germline, CDR1 is SGDLS and CDR2 YYNGEE. V lost 4 bases and J 5 bases, leaving 15 bases between the germline ends. The CDR3 is 15 residues long. CDR3 in amino acids: CASSLRRDTTGELFF. Written as DNA, the CDR3 is TGTGCCAGCAGCCTCCGCCGGGACACTACCGGGGAGCTGTTTTTT.

The chain couples TRBV6-5 to TRBJ1-2; D remains ambiguous. V was pared by 6 bases and J by 8 bases, with 19 bases between. This CDR3 region has 14 residues. Germline V gives CDR1 MNHEY, CDR2 SVGAGI. The CDR3 region is CASRWQTKPQGYTF. CDR3 nucleotide sequence: TGTGCCAGCAGATGGCAGACGAAGCCACAGGGCTACACCTTC.

This chain connects TRBV3-1 (or the pseudogene TRBV3-2) to TRBJ2-7; no clear D gene. V was pared by 1 base and J by 6 bases, with 10 bases between. The CDR3 length is 13 residues. Germline-derived CDR1 and CDR2 are LGHDT and YNNKEL (reference sequence). The CDR3: CASSQAVVAEQYF. CDR3 in DNA: TGTGCCAGCAGCCAAGCAGTGGTGGCCGAGCAGTACTTC.

The J gene is TRBJ2-1, the V gene TRBV19, with 7 positions matching TRBD1. The trim removed 6 bases at V and 0 bases at J, leaving 5 bases unmatched. The CDR3 sequence is 15 residues long. In germline, CDR1 is LNHDA, CDR2 SQIVND (reference sequence). CDR3 region: CASRTTGPSYNEQFF. As DNA, the CDR3 is TGTGCCAGTAGGACGACAGGGCCCTCCTACAATGAGCAGTTCTTC.

J is TRBJ2-1 and V is TRBV2, with a possible D match to TRBD2 (6 bases). CDR3 size: 13 residues. The germline gives CDR1 SNHLY, CDR2 FYNNEI. Trimming cost V 8 bases and J 7 bases, with 15 bases left between them. CDR3 in amino acids: CASGGDPKNEQFF. CDR3 DNA sequence: TGTGCCAGCGGAGGGGACCCGAAGAATGAGCAGTTCTTC. Full variable domain (outside the CDR3, taken from reference TRBV2 and TRBJ2-1): EPEVTQTPSHQVTQMGQEVILRCVPISNHLYFYWYRQILGQKVEFLVSFYNNEISEKSEIFDDQFSVERPDGSNFTLKIRSTKLEDSAMYFCASGGDPKNEQFFGPGTRLTVL.

The chain has TRBV29-1 and TRBJ2-1; 13 bases agree with TRBD2. The V segment lost 3 bases and the J segment 6 bases; nucleotides outside the gene matches: 5. Germline CDR1 and CDR2: SQVTM and ANQGSEA. The CDR3 sequence is 15 residues long. This CDR3 reads CSVDAGLAGLNEQFF. DNA of the CDR3: TGCAGCGTTGACGCGGGACTAGCGGGGCTCAATGAGCAGTTCTTC.

J is TRBJ1-4 and V is TRBV11-2, with 9 bases aligning to TRBD1. There are 15 residues in the CDR3. Germline V gene sequence: CDR1 SGHAT, CDR2 FQNNGV. Unmatched junction bases numbered 6, after V lost 2 bases and J lost 8 bases. The CDR3 is CASSLRDRVGEKLFF. CDR3 DNA sequence: TGTGCCAGCAGCTTAAGGGACAGGGTTGGCGAAAAACTGTTTTTT.

The chain joins TRBV7-6 to TRBJ2-1; the match to TRBD2 covers 8 bases. Germline V gives CDR1 SGHVS, CDR2 FNYEAQ. V lost 4 bases to trimming and J lost 9 bases; unmatched junction nucleotides: 11. The CDR3 spans 15 residues. In DNA form, the CDR3 reads TGTGCCAGCAGCTCGAGCGGGGGTGACGGTGTTGAGCAGTTCTTC. This encodes CASSSSGGDGVEQFF.

This clone was seen only once. This rearrangement joins TRBV27 to TRBJ2-3; D may be TRBD1 (5 bases). Germline V gives CDR1 MNHEY, CDR2 SMNVEV (reference sequence). V gave up 1 base and J gave up 4 bases, with 6 bases separating them. This CDR3 has 13 amino acids. The CDR3 protein is CASSLLGADTQYF. CDR3 sequence (DNA): TGTGCCAGCAGTTTATTAGGGGCAGATACGCAGTATTTT.

The chain couples TRBV25-1 to TRBJ1-1; D is unclear. This CDR3 comprises 12 residues. CDR1 MGHDK and CDR2 SYGVNS come from the germline V gene. V dropped 8 bases and J dropped 4 bases, with 11 bases sitting between them. The CDR3 region is CASGPGLTEAFF. The CDR3 nucleotides are TGTGCCAGCGGTCCCGGACTCACTGAAGCTTTCTTT.

In its sample, this clone was seen once. This sample also contains other DNA sequences that code for the same CDR3. The chain uses TRBV27 and TRBJ2-7; D gene uncertain. The CDR3 has 13 residues. CDR1 is MNHEY and CDR2 is SMNVEV in the germline V gene (reference sequence). Trimming removed 0 bases at V and 4 bases at J, with 7 bases between. CDR3 sequence reads: CASSLSQQYEQYF. In nucleotides, the CDR3 is TGTGCCAGCAGTTTATCCCAGCAATACGAGCAGTACTTC.

The V and J genes are TRBV7-9 and TRBJ1-1; 7 nucleotides match TRBD1. V was pared by 3 bases and J by 10 bases, with 5 bases of the junction left unmatched. Per germline, CDR1 SEHNR and CDR2 FQNEAQ (reference sequence). The CDR3 is 12 amino acids. The CDR3 loop reads CASSFDRVRAFF. The CDR3 coding sequence is TGTGCCAGCAGCTTCGACAGGGTCCGAGCTTTCTTT. The complete variable domain, with remaining parts taken from reference TRBV7-9 and TRBJ1-1, reads DTGVSQNPRHKITKRGQNVTFRCDPISEHNRLYWYRQTLGQGPEFLTYFQNEAQLEKSRLLSDRFSAERPKGSFSTLEIQRTEQGDSAMYLCASSFDRVRAFFGQGTRLTVV.

This clone was recorded a few times. The chain recombines TRBV6-1 with TRBJ2-4; D is unresolved. This CDR3 is 14 amino acids long. The germline V gene has CDR1 MNHNS and CDR2 SASEGT. V lost 1 base and J 0 bases, leaving 4 bases between the germline ends. The CDR3 DNA follows: TGTGCCAGCAGTGAAGGCCTAGCCAAAAACATTCAGTACTTC. This sequence encodes CASSEGLAKNIQYF.

Here the CDR3 reads CSASDGGNQPQHF. DNA for the CDR3: TGCAGCGCCTCGGACGGGGGCAATCAGCCCCAGCATTTT. The V call is TRBV29-1, the J call TRBJ1-5; D uncertain. CDR1 and CDR2 (germline): SQVTM, ANQGSEA. The CDR3 totals 13 residues. V was clipped by 7 bases and J by 2 bases, with 12 bases between them.

The CDR3 loop reads CASFPKTFLRGRSGYTF. DNA for the CDR3: TGTGCCAGCTTCCCAAAAACCTTCCTCAGGGGGCGGAGTGGCTACACCTTC. This sequence joins TRBV21-1 and TRBJ1-2; the listed D gene, TRBD1, was not tested against the DNA. TRBV21-1 is assigned pseudogene status. The CDR3 covers 17 residues.

The rearrangement links TRBV6-5 to TRBJ1-1; D remains unclear. The CDR3 consists of 14 residues. V dropped 6 bases and J dropped 1 base, with 12 bases sitting between them. Germline loops: CDR1 MNHEY, CDR2 SVGAGI. The CDR3: CASSSVPTNTEAFF. The CDR3 DNA is TGTGCCAGCAGCTCCGTGCCGACGAACACTGAAGCTTTCTTT.

This clone has only one observation. The V call is TRBV6-5, the J call TRBJ1-2; the D gene is possibly TRBD1 (5 bases). Per the germline V gene, CDR1 is MNHEY and CDR2 is SVGAGI. This CDR3 region has 14 residues. The V gene lost 0 bases and the J gene lost 3 bases, with 8 bases spanning the gap. The CDR3 DNA reads as TGTGCCAGCAGTTACTCGGGCAGGGACTATGGCTACACCTTC. As protein: CASSYSGRDYGYTF.

The chain combines TRBV9 with TRBJ1-1; the D gene is possibly TRBD1 (6 bases). Germline values: CDR1 SGDLS, CDR2 YYNGEE. V was trimmed by 0 bases and J by 0 bases, leaving 12 bases between them. This CDR3 is built from 16 residues. Written as DNA, the CDR3 is TGTGCCAGCAGCGTAGGGACAGTTTATATGAACACTGAAGCTTTCTTT. This gives the protein CASSVGTVYMNTEAFF.

This chain uses TRBV7-9 with TRBJ1-6; D ambiguous. Trimming removed 4 bases at V and 7 bases at J, with 5 bases between. Germline CDR1 and CDR2: SEHNR and FQNEAQ (reference sequence). The CDR3 runs 12 residues. Here the CDR3 reads CASSSNNSPLHF. The CDR3 DNA reads TGTGCCAGCAGCTCTAACAATTCACCCCTCCACTTT.

A single count supports this clone. This rearrangement joins TRBV5-5 to TRBJ2-5, with a tentative D call TRBD1 (6 bases). Germline V lookup: CDR1 SGHKS, CDR2 YYEKEE (reference sequence). The CDR3 contains 16 residues. V lost 0 bases to trimming and J lost 3 bases, with 15 bases between them. The CDR3 region is CASSLAVQGRKETQYF. The DNA of the CDR3 is TGTGCCAGCAGCTTGGCCGTACAGGGAAGAAAAGAGACCCAGTACTTC.

The chain employs TRBV4-3 and TRBJ1-6; TRBD1 matches at 9 bases. The germline V gene encodes CDR1 LGHNA and CDR2 YSLEER. This CDR3 has 19 amino acids. V dropped 1 base and J dropped 2; count of bases not matched to a gene: 9. The CDR3 DNA reads as TGCGCCAGCAGCCAAGCCTACATACAGGGGGCGGCCTATAATTCACCCCTCCACTTT. It specifies CASSQAYIQGAAYNSPLHF.

This clone was recorded once. The V call is TRBV10-3, the J call TRBJ1-3; D is undetermined. This CDR3 region has 13 residues. V lost 8 bases and J lost 1, with 9 bases in between. The germline gives CDR1 ENHRY, CDR2 SYGVKD. This CDR3 reads CAIGTGSGNTIYF. DNA of the CDR3: TGTGCCATCGGTACCGGGTCTGGAAACACCATATATTTT.

A remark on this clone: The CDR3 ends on some other residue instead of the conserved phenylalanine or tryptophan, so this is likely a read error. V usage is TRBV19 and J usage is TRBJ2-7; 7 positions agree with TRBD1. The CDR3 covers 15 residues. V lost 6 bases to trimming and J lost 5 bases; unmatched junction nucleotides: 13. Germline-derived CDR1 and CDR2 are LNHDA and SQIVND (reference sequence). CDR3 nucleotide sequence: TGTGCCAGTAGCGCTGAGACAGGGTCATACGACGAGCAGTACTCC. Amino acids: CASSAETGSYDEQYS.

The V gene is TRBV5-6, the J gene TRBJ2-7; tentatively, D is TRBD1 (6 bases). V was trimmed by 5 bases and J by 2 bases, leaving 17 bases between them. This CDR3 spans 15 amino acids. Looked up from germline, CDR1 is SGHDT and CDR2 is YYEEEE. The CDR3 DNA reads as TGTGCCAGCAGTGTTGGACAGACGGGCACCTACGAGCAGTACTTC. Amino acids: CASSVGQTGTYEQYF.

This clone appeared once. The CDR3 nucleotides are TGTGCCAGCAGTTTTACAGGGGACACTGAAGCTTTCTTT. It is translated as CASSFTGDTEAFF. The J gene is TRBJ1-1, the V gene TRBV6-5; 7 nucleotides line up with TRBD1. Trimming cost V 4 bases and J 3 bases; bases outside gene matches: 2. CDR3 length equals 13 residues. Germline assignment: CDR1 MNHEY and CDR2 SVGAGI.

This rearrangement joins TRBV10-3 to TRBJ1-6, with 7 bases matching TRBD1. CDR3 size: 14 residues. Germline V lookup: CDR1 ENHRY, CDR2 SYGVKD. V trimming: 10 bases; J trimming: 10 bases; junction bases outside the gene matches: 13. The CDR3 bases are TGTGCCACCCAAATTACAGGGGCCCAGTCACCCCTCCACTTT. The encoded protein is CATQITGAQSPLHF.

The chain carries TRBV11-2 and TRBJ1-1; no firm D call. The germline V gene has CDR1 SGHAT and CDR2 FQNNGV. With 5 bases removed from V and 1 base from J, the gap between germline ends came to 17 bases. The CDR3 has 16 residues. This chain's CDR3 is CASSPPWAGANTEAFF. In DNA, the CDR3 is TGTGCCAGCAGCCCCCCTTGGGCGGGAGCGAACACTGAAGCTTTCTTT.

The genes are TRBV19 and TRBJ1-5; D not certain. Between the trimmed V and J ends, which lost 3 bases and 3 bases, there was a span of 12 bases. The CDR3 is 15 amino acids. Germline V gives CDR1 LNHDA, CDR2 SQIVND (reference sequence). CDR3 region: CASSISRGHNQPQHF. The CDR3 DNA sequence: TGTGCCAGTAGTATTTCGCGCGGTCACAATCAGCCCCAGCATTTT.

The V gene is TRBV23-1, the J gene TRBJ2-1; weak D call: TRBD1 (5 bases). TRBV23-1 is marked as an open reading frame, function uncertain. This CDR3 is 20 amino acids long. V was pared by 1 base and J by 0 bases, with 22 bases between. The CDR3 reads CASSQLSPSRALSSYNEQFF. CDR3 sequence (DNA): TGCGCCAGCAGTCAATTAAGTCCGAGCAGGGCCTTAAGCTCCTACAATGAGCAGTTCTTC.

The chain joins TRBV7-9 to TRBJ1-2, with a tentative D call TRBD1 (6 bases). Germline V gives CDR1 SEHNR, CDR2 FQNEAQ (reference sequence). V gave up 6 bases and J gave up 8 bases, with 16 bases separating them. The CDR3 is 13 residues long. The CDR3 DNA reads TGTGCCAGCAGGCAAGACAGGTCTGGAGGCTACACCTTC. Translated, it gives CASRQDRSGGYTF.

This sequence joins TRBV15 and TRBJ2-4, with 7 bases lining up with TRBD1. With V trimmed by 4 bases and J by 10 bases, 10 bases remained unmatched. CDR1 and CDR2 from the germline V gene are LNHNV and YYDKDF (reference sequence). The CDR3 is 14 residues long. CDR3 region: CATSITGVRDIQYF. The CDR3 bases are TGTGCCACCAGCATTACAGGGGTACGGGATATTCAGTACTTC.

The V call is TRBV7-9, the J call TRBJ1-1; the D gene is possibly TRBD1 (6 bases). Per the germline V gene, CDR1 is SEHNR and CDR2 is FQNEAQ (reference sequence). CDR3 length: 14 residues. The V end lost 6 bases, the J end lost 2 bases, and 13 bases lay between the germline ends. CDR3 DNA sequence: TGTGCCAGCAGATCAGGACAGCCTAACACTGAAGCTTTCTTT. It is translated as CASRSGQPNTEAFF.